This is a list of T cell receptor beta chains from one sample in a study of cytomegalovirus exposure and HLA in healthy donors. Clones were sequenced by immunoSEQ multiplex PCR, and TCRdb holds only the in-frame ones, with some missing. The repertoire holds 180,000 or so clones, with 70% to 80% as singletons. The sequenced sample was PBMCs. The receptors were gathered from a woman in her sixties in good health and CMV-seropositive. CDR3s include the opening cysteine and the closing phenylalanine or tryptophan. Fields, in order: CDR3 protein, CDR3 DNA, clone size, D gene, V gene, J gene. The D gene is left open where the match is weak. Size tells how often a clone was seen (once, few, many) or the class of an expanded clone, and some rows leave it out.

CASSLGPREPQHF,TGTGCCAGCAGCTTAGGACCGAGGGAGCCCCAGCATTTT,NA,NA,TRBV2,TRBJ1-5
CSVEEFAGSFYEQYF,TGCAGCGTTGAAGAATTCGCCGGGTCCTTCTACGAGCAGTACTTC,NA,NA,TRBV29-1,TRBJ2-7
CASSYAGAETGELFF,TGTGCCAGCAGTTATGCAGGGGCTGAAACCGGGGAGCTGTTTTTT,NA,NA,TRBV6-5,TRBJ2-2
CASRSLSGELFF,TGTGCCAGCAGGAGCCTCTCCGGGGAGCTGTTTTTT,NA,NA,TRBV28,TRBJ2-2
CASSLPQRGGSYNEQFF,TGTGCCAGCAGCTTGCCTCAGAGAGGGGGCTCCTACAATGAGCAGTTCTTC,NA,NA,TRBV5-4,TRBJ2-1
CASILYVGASYEQYF,TGTGCCAGCATCCTTTATGTGGGCGCGTCCTACGAGCAGTACTTC,once,NA,TRBV28,TRBJ2-7
CAWSVLVSYNTEAFF,TGTGCCTGGAGTGTATTGGTCAGTTATAACACTGAAGCTTTCTTT,NA,NA,TRBV30,TRBJ1-1
CASRPRGGRSDTQYF,TGTGCCAGCAGACCACGAGGGGGAAGGTCAGATACGCAGTATTTT,NA,NA,TRBV9,TRBJ2-3
CAISPGSVSYEQYF,TGTGCCATCAGTCCTGGGAGCGTTAGCTACGAGCAGTACTTC,few,NA,TRBV10-3,TRBJ2-7
CASSLGREAETQYF,TGTGCCAGCAGCTTAGGCAGGGAGGCAGAGACCCAGTACTTC,NA,NA,TRBV7-8,TRBJ2-5
CASSSLDRLPPKQPQHF,TGTGCCAGCAGTTCCTTAGACAGGCTACCCCCGAAGCAGCCCCAGCATTTT,NA,NA,TRBV28,TRBJ1-5
CASSLAGLAGGTDTQYF,TGCGCCAGCAGCTTGGCCGGACTAGCGGGGGGAACAGATACGCAGTATTTT,NA,TRBD2,TRBV5-1,TRBJ2-3
CASILGTESRGNEKLFF,TGTGCCAGCATATTAGGGACAGAGTCCCGAGGGAATGAAAAACTGTTTTTT,NA,TRBD1,TRBV25-1,TRBJ1-4
CASSVPRPGQGADTQYF,TGTGCCAGCAGCGTCCCCCGGCCGGGACAGGGCGCAGATACGCAGTATTTT,NA,TRBD1,TRBV9,TRBJ2-3
CASSVVDSYNSPLHF,TGTGCCAGCAGCGTAGTAGATTCCTATAATTCACCCCTCCACTTT,NA,NA,TRBV9,TRBJ1-6
CASSLGTTGRYNSPLHF,TGTGCCAGCAGTTTGGGGACGACAGGGCGCTATAATTCACCCCTCCACTTT,NA,TRBD1,TRBV27,TRBJ1-6
CASSEPGQGEGYGYTF,TGTGCCAGCAGTGAACCGGGACAGGGGGAGGGCTATGGCTACACCTTC,NA,TRBD1,TRBV28,TRBJ1-2
CASRPKGRLDEKLFF,TGTGCCAGCAGGCCGAAGGGGAGGCTGGATGAAAAACTGTTTTTT,NA,NA,TRBV7-9,TRBJ1-4
CASSTTGSFYNEQFF,TGTGCCAGCTCAACGACAGGGAGCTTCTACAATGAGCAGTTCTTC,NA,TRBD1,TRBV18,TRBJ2-1
CASSAHQRPAGTAGELFF,TGTGCCAGCAGCGCACACCAAAGACCTGCCGGGACAGCCGGGGAGCTGTTTTTT,NA,TRBD1,TRBV9,TRBJ2-2
CASSLASGGAYEQYF,TGTGCCAGCAGCTTAGCGAGCGGGGGGGCTTACGAGCAGTACTTC,NA,TRBD2,TRBV7-7,TRBJ2-7
CAWSVAGQASYEQYF,TGTGCCTGGAGTGTAGCGGGACAGGCCTCCTACGAGCAGTACTTC,NA,NA,TRBV30,TRBJ2-7
CASRAIAGGNNEQFF,TGTGCCAGCAGGGCCATAGCGGGGGGTAACAATGAGCAGTTCTTC,NA,TRBD2,TRBV11-2,TRBJ2-1
CSVLGQDNTEAFF,TGCAGCGTTTTAGGACAAGACAACACTGAAGCTTTCTTT,once,NA,TRBV29-1,TRBJ1-1
CASSGGYTEAFF,TGTGCCAGCTCAGGGGGGTATACTGAAGCTTTCTTT,NA,TRBD1,TRBV6-6,TRBJ1-1
CASSHESSYNSPLHF,TGCGCCAGCAGCCATGAGAGCTCCTATAATTCACCCCTCCACTTT,NA,NA,TRBV5-1,TRBJ1-6
CASSLGRQGLDYGYTF,TGCGCCAGCAGCTTGGGGCGACAGGGGCTGGACTATGGCTACACCTTC,NA,TRBD1,TRBV5-1,TRBJ1-2
CASSSAPQGNTGELFF,TGTGCCAGCAGCTCCGCTCCCCAGGGGAACACCGGGGAGCTGTTTTTT,once,NA,TRBV11-2,TRBJ2-2
CASSKARLAGDPDTQYF,TGTGCCAGCAGCAAAGCGCGGCTAGCGGGAGATCCAGATACGCAGTATTTT,NA,NA,TRBV21-1,TRBJ2-3
CASSLDPGQQPQHF,TGTGCCAGCAGCTTGGATCCAGGGCAGCAGCCCCAGCATTTT,NA,NA,TRBV5-4,TRBJ1-5
CASSRTSGGASRLFF,TGTGCCAGCAGCCGAACTAGCGGGGGGGCCAGTAGGCTGTTTTTT,NA,TRBD2,TRBV7-2,TRBJ2-2
CSVEVSGTGELFF,TGCAGCGTTGAAGTTAGCGGGACCGGGGAGCTGTTTTTT,NA,TRBD2,TRBV29-1,TRBJ2-2
CASSDRVGNTEAFF,TGTGCCAGCAGTGACAGGGTGGGGAACACTGAAGCTTTCTTT,NA,NA,TRBV25-1,TRBJ1-1
CASSTYGRTTEVEQFF,TGTGCCAGCAGCACTTACGGCAGGACAACTGAAGTGGAGCAGTTCTTC,NA,NA,TRBV11-2,TRBJ2-1
CASSEARTFIYGYTF,TGTGCCAGCAGTGAAGCGCGGACATTTATCTATGGCTACACCTTC,few,NA,TRBV6-1,TRBJ1-2
CASRHGTGGVYEQYF,TGTGCCAGCAGACACGGGACAGGGGGTGTTTACGAGCAGTACTTC,NA,TRBD1,TRBV28,TRBJ2-7
CASSPLDRGGHGYTF,TGTGCCAGCTCACCACTGGACAGGGGGGGTCATGGCTACACCTTC,NA,TRBD1,TRBV18,TRBJ1-2
CASRDRHGTQHF,TGCGCCAGCAGAGACCGCCACGGGACCCAGCATTTT,NA,NA,TRBV10-2,TRBJ1-5
CASSTIAGFGNEQFF,TGTGCCAGCAGCACCATAGCGGGATTTGGCAATGAGCAGTTCTTC,NA,TRBD2,TRBV11-2,TRBJ2-1
CASSPGGSSREQFF,TGTGCCAGCAGCCCCGGCGGCTCCTCGAGGGAGCAGTTCTTC,NA,NA,TRBV7-2,TRBJ2-1
CATSRGRTGNEKLFF,TGTGCCACCAGCAGAGGGAGGACAGGGAATGAAAAACTGTTTTTT,NA,TRBD1,TRBV15,TRBJ1-4
CAWSVRGPNRPQHF,TGTGCCTGGAGTGTAAGGGGTCCTAATAGGCCCCAGCACTTT,NA,NA,TRBV30,TRBJ1-5
CASRPPGLATDTQYF,TGTGCCAGCAGACCCCCGGGACTAGCCACAGATACGCAGTATTTT,once,TRBD2,TRBV11-2,TRBJ2-3
CASSLEGGSEAFF,TGTGCCAGCAGCTTAGAAGGGGGCTCTGAAGCTTTCTTT,few,TRBD1,TRBV7-9,TRBJ1-1
CASSASSGFSYEQYF,TGTGCCAGCAGCGCATCTAGCGGGTTCTCCTACGAGCAGTACTTC,NA,TRBD2,TRBV9,TRBJ2-7
CASSFSGNGGDEQYF,TGTGCCAGCAGTTTTAGCGGTAACGGTGGCGACGAGCAGTACTTC,NA,NA,TRBV28,TRBJ2-7